This T cell receptor (beta chain) was sequenced in a study of T cell responses to AZD1222 COVID-19 vaccine. Study conclusions and caveats: After two AZD1222 doses, spike-specific TCR breadth and depth rose versus day 0.

Generated by immunoSEQ multiplex PCR, the TCRdb table keeps only in-frame clones and is missing some. This table lists over 120,000 clones. Note on this clone: Its specificity is unknown. A read error may account for a junction end that differs from germline.

CDR1 is SEHNR, CDR2 FQNEAQ, per germline (reference sequence). This CDR3 has 14 residues. This TCR derives from an adult in good health. This chain joins TRBV7-9 and TRBJ1-2; tentatively, D is TRBD1 (6 bases). The sequencing sample was made of peripheral blood. The CDR3 DNA is TGTGCCATCAGCCGGCTCGAGGGGGTCCATGGCTACACCTTC. Translating gives CAISRLEGVHGYTF. The full variable domain, in which reference TRBV7-9 and TRBJ1-2 provide the parts outside the CDR3, is DTGVSQNPRHKITKRGQNVTFRCDPISEHNRLYWYRQTLGQGPEFLTYFQNEAQLEKSRLLSDRFSAERPKGSFSTLEIQRTEQGDSAMYLCAISRLEGVHGYTFGSGTRLTVV.